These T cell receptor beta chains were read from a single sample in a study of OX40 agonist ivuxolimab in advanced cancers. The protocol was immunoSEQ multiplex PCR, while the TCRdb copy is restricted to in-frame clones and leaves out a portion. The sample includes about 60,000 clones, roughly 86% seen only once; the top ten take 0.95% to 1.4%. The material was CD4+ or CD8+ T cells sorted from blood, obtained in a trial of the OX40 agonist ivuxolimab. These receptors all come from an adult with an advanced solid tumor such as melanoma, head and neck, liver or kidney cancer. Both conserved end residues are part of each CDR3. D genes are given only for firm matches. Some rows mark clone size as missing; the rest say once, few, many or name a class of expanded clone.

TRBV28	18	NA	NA	CASRTSGGPESSYNEQFF
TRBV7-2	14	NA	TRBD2	CASSFPGLAYTQYF
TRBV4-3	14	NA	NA	CASSQDNTDYGQYF
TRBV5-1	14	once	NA	CASSLEDSYNEQFF
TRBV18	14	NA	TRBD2	CASSAGTITDTQYF
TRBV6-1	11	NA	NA	CASYSIPEAFF
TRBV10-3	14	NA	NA	CATGAGSGTDTQYF
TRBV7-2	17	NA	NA	CASSPTAGGWSGNTIYF
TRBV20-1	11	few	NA	CSARRHHEAFF
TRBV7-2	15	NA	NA	CASSFGSGRNQPQHF
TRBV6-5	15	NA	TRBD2	CASSYSGLVTGTQYF
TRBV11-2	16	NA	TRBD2	CASSHGTSGGTDTQYF
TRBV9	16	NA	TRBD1	CASSRRDRRIDEKLFF
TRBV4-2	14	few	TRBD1	CASSQGQGNEKLFF
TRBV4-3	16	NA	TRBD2	CASSQGLAGSRQTQYF
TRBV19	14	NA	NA	CASSRGLLSYEQYF
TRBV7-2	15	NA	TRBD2	CASSFLAGEAYEQYF
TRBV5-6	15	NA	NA	CASSRDKYSGNTIYF
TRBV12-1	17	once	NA	CASSLVHDQRDWYEQYF
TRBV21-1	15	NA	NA	CASSKLGPGPYEQYF
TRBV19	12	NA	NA	CASSPGPYGYTF
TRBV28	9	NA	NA	CASGSGYTF
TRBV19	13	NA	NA	CASSTRARNEQYF
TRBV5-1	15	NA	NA	CASSSGPGEYGEAFF
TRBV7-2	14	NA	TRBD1	CASSDRVGPYEQYF
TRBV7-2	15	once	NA	CASSFLIMGTDTQYF
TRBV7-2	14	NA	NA	CASSAGIQGQPQHF
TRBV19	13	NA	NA	CASSVRKADTQYF
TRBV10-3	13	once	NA	CAITADGANVLTF
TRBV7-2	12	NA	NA	CASSFGAETQYF
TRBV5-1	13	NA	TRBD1	CASRQGIEETQYF
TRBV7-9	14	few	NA	CASSLGQRATEAFF
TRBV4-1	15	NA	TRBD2	CASSHLADSYNEQFF
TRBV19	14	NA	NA	CASSSAGRNTEAFF
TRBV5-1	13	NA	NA	CASSAQGSYEQYF
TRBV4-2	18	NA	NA	CASSQDRFEGLMNTEAFF
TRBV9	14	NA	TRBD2	CASSVDAGAYEQYF
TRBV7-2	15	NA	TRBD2	CASSLRAGDTYEQYF
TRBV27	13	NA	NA	CASSQALNTEAFF
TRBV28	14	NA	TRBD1	CASRPGTGDHEQYF